The 27 T cell receptor beta chains reported below all come from one sample, sequenced in a study of T cell responses to AZD1222 COVID-19 vaccine. TCRdb's copy holds only in-frame clones and misses some; the assay was immunoSEQ multiplex PCR. Of over 90,000 clones in the sample, roughly 91% were seen once. Specimen: peripheral blood, collected on day 0 of AZD1222 vaccination. The receptors were sampled from an adult in good health.

The V call is TRBV23-1, the J call TRBJ2-1; D is unresolved. TRBV23-1 is recorded as an ORF, its role being uncertain. The CDR3 has 13 residues. V was cut by 6 bases and J by 0 bases, with 6 bases left in between. This CDR3 reads CASRASSYNEQFF. The CDR3 DNA follows: TGCGCCAGCAGGGCAAGCTCCTACAATGAGCAGTTCTTC.

In its sample, this clone was seen once. The DNA of the CDR3 is TGTGCCAGCAGCCCAATACTAGCGGGGGGGTCCGGAGATACGCAGTATTTT. This translates into CASSPILAGGSGDTQYF. V gene TRBV3-1 (or the pseudogene TRBV3-2) combines with J gene TRBJ2-3; 13 positions agree with TRBD2. Germline V gene lookup returns CDR1 LGHDT and CDR2 YNNKEL (reference sequence). This CDR3 contains 17 residues. The V segment lost 4 bases and the J segment 5 bases; nucleotides outside the gene matches: 9.

The chain links TRBV6-5 to TRBJ1-2; maybe TRBD1 (6 bases). This CDR3 comprises 12 residues. Trimming cost V 4 bases and J 9 bases, with 12 bases left between them. The germline gives CDR1 MNHEY, CDR2 SVGAGI. CDR3 sequence (DNA): TGTGCCAGCAGTTCGGGGGCTATCAGCTACACCTTC. Its translation is CASSSGAISYTF.

The chain is built from TRBV15 and TRBJ2-3; tentative D call: TRBD2 (6 bases). The V gene's germline CDR1 is LNHNV and CDR2 YYDKDF (reference sequence). The germline V and J ends were trimmed by 2 bases and 5 bases, with 8 bases remaining between them. The CDR3 loop spans 13 amino acids. CDR3 nucleotides: TGTGCCACCAGCAGATCAGCGGGAGATACGCAGTATTTT. As protein: CATSRSAGDTQYF. The entire variable domain, with the rest obtained from reference TRBV15 and TRBJ2-3, is as follows: DAMVIQNPRYQVTQFGKPVTLSCSQTLNHNVMYWYQQKSSQAPKLLFHYYDKDFNNEADTPDNFQSRRPNTSFCFLDIRSPGLGDTAMYLCATSRSAGDTQYFGPGTRLTVL.

The chain combines TRBV13 with TRBJ1-3; D possibly corresponds to TRBD1 (5 bases). With 5 bases removed from V and 3 bases from J, the gap between germline ends came to 23 bases. The CDR3 consists of 18 residues. Germline loops: CDR1 PRHDT, CDR2 FYEKMQ (reference sequence). The CDR3 is CASSPTDGPTGVGNTIYF. The CDR3 region has the DNA TGTGCCAGCAGCCCTACCGACGGCCCCACAGGAGTTGGAAACACCATATATTTT.

CDR3 region: CASSLASLDEQFF. The DNA of the CDR3 is TGCGCCAGCAGCTTAGCTAGCCTCGATGAGCAGTTCTTC. The V and J genes are TRBV5-1 and TRBJ2-1; a possible D gene is TRBD2 (5 bases). Looked up from germline, CDR1 is SGHRS and CDR2 is YFSETQ. The CDR3 runs 13 residues. V dropped 2 bases and J dropped 8 bases, with 11 bases sitting between them. Full variable domain (missing parts from reference TRBV5-1 and TRBJ2-1): KAGVTQTPRYLIKTRGQQVTLSCSPISGHRSVSWYQQTPGQGLQFLFEYFSETQRNKGNFPGRFSGRQFSNSRSEMNVSTLELGDSALYLCASSLASLDEQFFGPGTRLTVL.

This rearrangement joins TRBV5-6 to TRBJ1-5; D is undetermined. CDR1 is SGHDT, CDR2 YYEEEE, per germline. The CDR3 is 13 residues long. The V gene lost 2 bases and the J gene lost 3 bases, with 6 bases spanning the gap. CDR3 loop: CASSFGDNQPQHF. CDR3 bases: TGTGCCAGCAGCTTCGGAGACAATCAGCCCCAGCATTTT.

The V call is TRBV6-2 or TRBV6-3, the J call TRBJ1-1; D may be TRBD1 (5 bases). Germline values: CDR1 MNHEY, CDR2 SVGEGT. The CDR3 is 14 amino acids. V lost 4 bases and J lost 1, with 10 bases in between. The CDR3 coding sequence is TGTGCCAGCAGTTCGGGAGGGACGAACACTGAAGCTTTCTTT. Translating it yields CASSSGGTNTEAFF.

V and J are TRBV10-1 and TRBJ2-7, with unresolved D. Trimming shortened V by 3 bases and J by 3 bases, and 6 bases separated the two germline ends. The germline CDR1 and CDR2 sequences are WNHNN and SYGVQD (reference sequence). This CDR3 is built from 12 residues. CDR3 DNA sequence: TGCGCCAGCAGTGAATACAGCTACGAGCAGTACTTC. Translated: CASSEYSYEQYF.

This sequence joins TRBV18 and TRBJ1-1, with 7 bases matching TRBD1. This CDR3 is 14 amino acids long. From germline, CDR1 is KGHSH and CDR2 LQKENI. V lost 1 base to trimming and J lost 7 bases; unmatched junction nucleotides: 6. This CDR3 reads CASSPQEGTVEAFF. As DNA, the CDR3 is TGTGCCAGCTCACCACAGGAAGGGACAGTTGAAGCTTTCTTT.

This chain connects TRBV4-1 to TRBJ2-7; D is ambiguous. V was shortened by 4 bases and J by 1 base, with 11 bases between the two germline ends. Germline-derived CDR1 and CDR2 are MGHRA and YSYEKL. The CDR3 runs 14 residues. CDR3 protein: CASSPKRASYEQYF. The CDR3 DNA reads as TGCGCCAGCAGCCCGAAGCGTGCATCCTACGAGCAGTACTTC.

The V and J genes are TRBV28 and TRBJ1-5, with D possibly being TRBD1 (6 bases). Looked up from germline, CDR1 is MDHEN and CDR2 is SYDVKM. The CDR3 runs to 14 residues. V lost 4 bases to trimming and J lost 6 bases, with 13 bases between them. CDR3 amino acids: CASSSMGAAQPQHF. In DNA, the CDR3 is TGTGCCAGCAGTTCAATGGGGGCTGCTCAGCCCCAGCATTTT.

The CDR3 nucleotides are TGTGCCTGGAGTGACTCTAGGACAGGGGTAAATCAGCCCCAGCATTTT. It translates to CAWSDSRTGVNQPQHF. The chain uses TRBV30 and TRBJ1-5; 9 nucleotides match TRBD1. CDR1 and CDR2 from the germline V gene are GTSNPN and SVGIG (reference sequence). The J segment lost 4 bases and the V segment lost 1 base, leaving 8 bases of the junction unmatched. There are 16 residues in the CDR3.

V and J are TRBV7-8 and TRBJ2-3; D gene ambiguous. The germline V gene encodes CDR1 SGHVS and CDR2 FQNEAQ. Between the trimmed V and J ends, which lost 1 base and 0 bases, there was a span of 11 bases. The CDR3 has 16 amino acids. The CDR3 DNA reads TGTGCCAGCAGCTTAGGTTCAGTCACCAGCACAGATACGCAGTATTTT. Translation gives CASSLGSVTSTDTQYF.

The rearrangement joins TRBV6-5 to TRBJ2-1; D remains unclear. Germline V lookup: CDR1 MNHEY, CDR2 SVGAGI. The germline V and J ends were trimmed by 2 bases and 10 bases, with 6 bases remaining between them. The length of the CDR3 is 11 residues. In nucleotides, the CDR3 is TGTGCCAGCAGTTACGATTCCGAGCAGTTCTTC. It yields the protein CASSYDSEQFF.

This clone was observed a single time. V usage is TRBV7-9 and J usage is TRBJ2-6, with 8 bases lining up with TRBD1. This CDR3 region has 18 residues. Trimming removed 5 bases from V and 1 base from J; junction bases left unmatched: 10. CDR1 SEHNR and CDR2 FQNEAQ come from the germline V gene (reference sequence). The CDR3, as DNA: TGTGCCAGCAGCGCGACCGGGACAGGTCTTTCTGGGGCCAACGTCCTGACTTTC. Amino acids: CASSATGTGLSGANVLTF.

The rearrangement joins TRBV5-1 to TRBJ1-4; D is perhaps TRBD1 (5 bases). The germline V and J ends were trimmed by 0 bases and 7 bases, with 10 bases remaining between them. The CDR3 length is 14 residues. Germline V gives CDR1 SGHRS, CDR2 YFSETQ. DNA of the CDR3: TGCGCCAGCAGCTTGGTAGCAGGGTTTGAAAAACTGTTTTTT. This gives the protein CASSLVAGFEKLFF.

The V call is TRBV19, the J call TRBJ1-5; D is unresolved. CDR1 is LNHDA, CDR2 SQIVND, per germline (reference sequence). The V and J ends lost 8 bases and 4 bases respectively, with 21 bases between them. The CDR3 is made up of 16 amino acids. For the CDR3, the DNA is TGTGCCAGTCGGGGTCTTGGGCAGTCCCGTAATCAGCCCCAGCATTTT. Translation gives CASRGLGQSRNQPQHF.

This chain links TRBV9 with TRBJ2-1; D is possibly TRBD2 (7 bases). The CDR3 is 16 residues long. Germline V gene lookup returns CDR1 SGDLS and CDR2 YYNGEE. Trimming stripped 1 base from V and 4 bases from J, with 15 bases between. CDR3 protein: CASSVIGAGAYNEQFF. DNA for the CDR3: TGTGCCAGCAGCGTAATTGGGGCGGGGGCTTACAATGAGCAGTTCTTC.

In this sample, this clone turned up once. As DNA, the CDR3 is TGTGCCTGGAGTGTCATGAGCGGGGCTGAAGCTTTCTTT. Translated, it gives CAWSVMSGAEAFF. The chain is built from TRBV30 and TRBJ1-1; D gene unclear. This CDR3 comprises 13 residues. Germline V gives CDR1 GTSNPN, CDR2 SVGIG (reference sequence). The V gene lost 0 bases and the J gene lost 6 bases, with 11 bases spanning the gap.

CDR3 sequence (DNA): TGTGCCAGCAGCTTAGCTGAGACTGAAGCTTTCTTT. Amino acids: CASSLAETEAFF. This chain uses TRBV11-3 with TRBJ1-1; D unresolved. The CDR3 length is 12 residues. V was cut by 1 base and J by 5 bases, with 5 bases left in between. In germline, CDR1 is SGHNT, CDR2 YENEEA.

The chain uses TRBV7-3 and TRBJ1-6, with a tentative D call TRBD1 (6 bases). CDR3 length: 15 residues. Trimming left V 5 bases short and J 7 bases short, with 15 bases between. CDR1 and CDR2 (germline): SGHTA, FQGTGA. CDR3 bases: TGTGCCAGCAGCCCCGAGGCGGGGGGCAATTCACCCCTCCACTTT. Its translation is CASSPEAGGNSPLHF. Using reference TRBV7-3 and TRBJ1-6 for the parts outside the CDR3, the full variable domain is GAGVSQTPSNKVTEKGKYVELRCDPISGHTALYWYRQSLGQGPEFLIYFQGTGAADDSGLPNDRFFAVRPEGSVSTLKIQRTERGDSAVYLCASSPEAGGNSPLHFGNGTRLTVT.

This clone was observed a handful of times. The chain combines TRBV6-1 with TRBJ2-7; 11 nucleotides agree with TRBD2. V lost 3 bases to trimming and J lost 5 bases; unmatched junction nucleotides: 6. Germline values: CDR1 MNHNS, CDR2 SASEGT. This CDR3 is 15 amino acids long. The CDR3 DNA is TGTGCCAGCAGTGATTTAGCGGGGGGGAGGGACGAGCAGTACTTC. Protein product: CASSDLAGGRDEQYF.

The chain combines TRBV5-1 with TRBJ2-1, with 8 bases that match TRBD1. This CDR3 has 15 residues. The germline V gene encodes CDR1 SGHRS and CDR2 YFSETQ. With 3 bases clipped from V and 0 bases from J, the junction kept 2 bases outside the gene matches. CDR3 coding DNA: TGCGCCAGCAGCTCAACAGGGGGCTCCTACAATGAGCAGTTCTTC. This translates into CASSSTGGSYNEQFF.

This clone came up a few times. This chain uses TRBV28 with TRBJ1-1, with D possibly being TRBD1 (6 bases). Trimming removed 6 bases from V and 2 bases from J, with 16 bases in between. CDR1 is MDHEN and CDR2 is SYDVKM in the germline V gene. The CDR3 loop spans 15 amino acids. The CDR3 nucleotides read TGTGCCAGCAGCCAGTCCCGGGACACAAACACTGAAGCTTTCTTT. This translates into CASSQSRDTNTEAFF.

This clone was seen repeatedly, ten times or more. The chain links TRBV6-1 to TRBJ2-3; 11 bases match TRBD2. The CDR3 length is 15 residues. Trimming took 1 base from V and 5 from J; bases not matched to a gene: 2. Per germline, CDR1 MNHNS and CDR2 SASEGT. As DNA, the CDR3 is TGTGCCAGCAGTGAAGTAGCGGGGGGGAAAGATACGCAGTATTTT. Its protein is CASSEVAGGKDTQYF.

This sequence joins TRBV19 and TRBJ1-2; tentatively, D is TRBD1 (5 bases). V lost 6 bases to trimming and J lost 7 bases, with 15 bases between them. The CDR3 spans 13 residues. Looked up from germline, CDR1 is LNHDA and CDR2 is SQIVND (reference sequence). The CDR3 region has the DNA TGTGCCAGTAGGAGCGGGGGGTCTGGTGGCTACACCTTC. This sequence encodes CASRSGGSGGYTF.